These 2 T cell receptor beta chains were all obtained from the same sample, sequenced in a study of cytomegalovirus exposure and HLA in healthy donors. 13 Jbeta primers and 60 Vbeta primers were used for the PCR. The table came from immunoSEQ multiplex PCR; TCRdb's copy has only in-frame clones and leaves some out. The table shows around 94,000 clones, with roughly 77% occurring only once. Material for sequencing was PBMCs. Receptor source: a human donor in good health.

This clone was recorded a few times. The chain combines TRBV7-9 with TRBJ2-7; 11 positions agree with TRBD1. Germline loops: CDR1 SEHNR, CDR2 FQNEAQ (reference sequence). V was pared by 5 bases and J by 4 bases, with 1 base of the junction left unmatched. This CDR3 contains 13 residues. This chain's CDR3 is CASSRDRGYEQYF. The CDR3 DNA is TGTGCCAGCAGCCGGGACAGGGGGTACGAGCAGTACTTC.

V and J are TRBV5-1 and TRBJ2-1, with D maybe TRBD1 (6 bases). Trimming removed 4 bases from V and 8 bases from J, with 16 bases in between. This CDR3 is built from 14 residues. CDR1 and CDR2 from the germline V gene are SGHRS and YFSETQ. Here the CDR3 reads CASSPEGGWDEQFF. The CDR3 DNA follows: TGCGCCAGCAGCCCGGAAGGGGGATGGGATGAGCAGTTCTTC.